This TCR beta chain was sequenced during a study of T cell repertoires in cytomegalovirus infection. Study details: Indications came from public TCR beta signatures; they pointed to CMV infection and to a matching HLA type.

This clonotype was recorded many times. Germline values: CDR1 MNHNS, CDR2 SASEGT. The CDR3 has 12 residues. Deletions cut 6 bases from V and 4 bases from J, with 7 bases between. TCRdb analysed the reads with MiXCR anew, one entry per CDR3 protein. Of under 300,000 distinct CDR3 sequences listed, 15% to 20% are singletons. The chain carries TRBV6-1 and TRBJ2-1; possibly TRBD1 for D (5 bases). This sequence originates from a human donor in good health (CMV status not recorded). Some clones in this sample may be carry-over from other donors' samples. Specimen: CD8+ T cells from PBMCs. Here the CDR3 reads CASSRAYNEQFF. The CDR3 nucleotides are TGTGCCAGCAGCAGGGCTTACAATGAGCAGTTCTTC.